The 32 T cell receptor beta chains below all came from one sample that was sequenced in a study of T cells in women clearing cervical HPV infection. Method: immunoSEQ multiplex PCR; TCRdb's copy keeps in-frame clones and lacks some. The sample includes around 22,000 clones. Sample: blood buffy coat. Every receptor here comes from a woman aged 18 to 75 with a cervical HPV16 infection that either progressed to CIN3+ or cleared (not recorded which).

In terms of frequency, this clone is medium-sized. The CDR3 extends 3 residues past the end of the read, so its final part is completed from the germline J gene. V usage is TRBV7-8 and J usage is TRBJ2-3; 9 bases are shared with TRBD2. The CDR3 length is 15 residues. Germline assignment: CDR1 SGHVS and CDR2 FQNEAQ. With 3 bases clipped from V and 4 bases from J, the junction kept 5 bases outside the gene matches. The CDR3 loop is CASSLAGGPSDTQYF. Incomplete CDR3 DNA: TGTGCCAGCAGCTTGGCGGGGGGGCCCTCAGATACG. Full variable domain (missing parts from reference TRBV7-8 and TRBJ2-3): GAGVSQSPRYKVAKRGQDVALRCDPISGHVSLFWYQQALGQGPEFLTYFQNEAQLDKSGLPSDRFFAERPEGSVSTLKIQRTQQEDSAVYLCASSLAGGPSDTQYFGPGTRLTVL.

Comments on this clone: The observed sequence ends 3 residues before the CDR3 terminus, with the missing tail filled in from the germline J gene. The chain is built from TRBV19 and TRBJ1-2; D is unclear. Germline loops: CDR1 LNHDA, CDR2 SQIVND (reference sequence). The V end lost 4 bases, the J end lost 4 bases, and 10 bases lay between the germline ends. This CDR3 contains 13 residues. The CDR3 DNA, read in part, is TGTGCCAGTAGTAAGGAAGGGTTCTATGGC. It yields the protein CASSKEGFYG. The full-length CDR3 reads as CASSKEGFYGYTF.

About this clone itself: The read stops 3 residues short of the end of the CDR3; the missing end is completed from the germline J gene. The gene calls are TRBV5-4 and TRBJ1-2; D uncertain. V dropped 4 bases and J dropped 4 bases, with 11 bases sitting between them. This CDR3 contains 13 residues. Germline loops: CDR1 SGHNT, CDR2 YYREEE (reference sequence). The covered CDR3 bases are TGTGCCAGCAGCCCGGCACAGACCTATGGC. It is translated as CASSPAQTYG. The full CDR3 reads CASSPAQTYGYTF. Drawing the rest from reference TRBV5-4 and TRBJ1-2, the complete variable domain is ETGVTQSPTHLIKTRGQQVTLRCSSQSGHNTVSWYQQALGQGPQFIFQYYREEENGRGNFPPRFSGLQFPNYSSELNVNALELDDSALYLCASSPAQTYGYTFGSGTRLTVV.

For this clone: The read halts 3 residues ahead of the CDR3 end, with the missing end drawn from the germline J gene. The gene calls are TRBV5-1 and TRBJ1-4, with D perhaps TRBD1 (6 bases). The germline CDR1 and CDR2 sequences are SGHRS and YFSETQ. The CDR3 spans 14 residues. The CDR3 sequence is CASSWRQGNSPLFF. The CDR3 bases that were read are TGCGCCAGCAGCTGGAGGCAGGGGAATTCACCA.

As to this clone: The CDR3 end falls 3 residues outside the read, so it is completed with the germline J gene. The genes are TRBV5-1 and TRBJ2-1; 8 nucleotides agree with TRBD2. The CDR3 spans 14 residues. The germline V gene encodes CDR1 SGHRS and CDR2 YFSETQ. V was clipped by 5 bases and J by 7 bases; unmatched bases: 8. CDR3 in amino acids: CASRAGDYRNEQFF. Partial CDR3 DNA: TGCGCCAGCAGAGCGGGAGATTATCGAAATGAG.

Details on this clone: The sequence runs out 3 residues before the end of the CDR3; the remainder is reconstructed from the germline J gene. V and J are TRBV30 and TRBJ2-4, with a tentative D call TRBD1 (5 bases). CDR1 is GTSNPN and CDR2 is SVGIG in the germline V gene (reference sequence). CDR3 length: 13 amino acids. The CDR3 DNA, read in part, is TGTGCCTGGAGTGGACAGTTTGGCTATGGT. It translates to CAWSGQFGYG. The whole CDR3 is CAWSGQFGYGQYF.

About this clone: With the read ending 3 residues before the CDR3 end, the germline J gene is used to fill in that end. The V and J genes are TRBV29-1 and TRBJ2-1, with 11 bases matching TRBD1. Germline values: CDR1 SQVTM, CDR2 ANQGSEA. The CDR3 spans 13 residues. With V trimmed by 6 bases and J by 4 bases, 2 bases remained unmatched. The CDR3 protein is CSVDRGLYNEQFF. CDR3 DNA, as far as it was read: TGCAGCGTGGACAGGGGGCTTTACAATGAG.

The CDR3 bases that were read are TGTGCCAGCACCTCATACCAGGGGATGTCGGGAAAA. This encodes CASTSYQGMSGK. The full-length CDR3 reads as CASTSYQGMSGKLFF. The rearrangement links TRBV2 to TRBJ1-4; D is possibly TRBD1 (6 bases). With the read ending 3 residues before the CDR3 end, the germline J gene is used to fill in that end. The germline gives CDR1 SNHLY, CDR2 FYNNEI. This CDR3 is 15 amino acids long. V dropped 7 bases and J dropped 10 bases, with 22 bases sitting between them.

As concerns this clone: The missing CDR3 end, 3 residues past where the read stops, is filled in from the germline J gene. This chain connects TRBV19 to TRBJ1-4; 7 bases agree with TRBD1. The CDR3 totals 16 residues. Germline CDR1 is LNHDA and CDR2 is SQIVND (reference sequence). Losses at the gene ends were 11 bases for V and 5 bases for J; bases not matched to a gene: 17. CDR3 in amino acids: CAGKGTASATNEKLFF. CDR3 bases read: TGTGCCGGTAAGGGGACAGCCAGCGCTACGAATGAAAAA. Full variable domain (outside the CDR3, taken from reference TRBV19 and TRBJ1-4): DGGITQSPKYLFRKEGQNVTLSCEQNLNHDAMYWYRQDPGQGLRLIYYSQIVNDFQKGDIAEGYSVSREKKESFPLTVTSAQKNPTAFYLCAGKGTASATNEKLFFGSGTQLSVL.

Details on this clone: The sequence runs out 3 residues before the end of the CDR3; the remainder is reconstructed from the germline J gene. The chain links TRBV6-2 or TRBV6-3 to TRBJ2-7; weak D call: TRBD1 (6 bases). This CDR3 region has 17 residues. V lost 1 base, J lost 3 bases, and 19 bases lay in between. In germline, CDR1 is MNHEY, CDR2 SVGEGT. Partial CDR3 DNA: TGTGCCAGCAGTTACTTCAGAAAGCCATCACAGGGCTACGAG. Translating gives CASSYFRKPSQGYE. The whole CDR3 protein reads CASSYFRKPSQGYEQYF.

As to this clone: The CDR3 end falls 3 residues outside the read, so it is completed with the germline J gene. This sequence joins TRBV10-3 and TRBJ1-1; 8 nucleotides match TRBD1. In germline, CDR1 is ENHRY, CDR2 SYGVKD. This CDR3 has 17 residues. The J segment lost 0 bases and the V segment lost 7 bases, leaving 13 bases of the junction unmatched. The CDR3 reads CAIMAQGEWGVNTEAFF. The part of the CDR3 DNA that was read is TGTGCCATCATGGCACAGGGGGAGTGGGGTGTGAACACTGAA.

In the case of this clone: The sequenced fragment ends 3 residues before the CDR3 boundary, so the rest is inferred from the germline J gene. This chain uses TRBV10-3 with TRBJ2-1, with D perhaps assigned TRBD1 or TRBD2 (6 bases each). Germline-derived CDR1 and CDR2 are ENHRY and SYGVKD. The CDR3 consists of 15 residues. V dropped 1 base and J dropped 3 bases, with 10 bases sitting between them. The CDR3 reads CAISEWEDSYNEQFF. The sequenced CDR3 bases are TGTGCCATCAGTGAGTGGGAGGACAGCTACAATGAG.

Incomplete CDR3 DNA: TGTGCCAGCAGCAGCAATACCTACGAG. Translated, it gives CASSSNTYE. The full-length CDR3 reads as CASSSNTYEQYF. This chain uses TRBV11-2 with TRBJ2-7; unclear D gene. The sequence runs out 3 residues before the end of the CDR3; the remainder is reconstructed from the germline J gene. With 5 bases removed from V and 2 bases from J, the gap between germline ends came to 7 bases. The germline V gene has CDR1 SGHAT and CDR2 FQNNGV. The CDR3 loop spans 12 amino acids.

Note on this clone: The read halts 3 residues ahead of the CDR3 end, with the missing end drawn from the germline J gene. J is TRBJ1-2 and V is TRBV20-1; the match to TRBD1 covers 8 bases. Germline CDR1 and CDR2: DFQATT and SNEGSKA (reference sequence). V shed 5 bases and J 4 bases; nucleotides not matched to a gene: 15. The CDR3 is 16 residues long. The sequenced part of the CDR3 DNA is TGCAGTGCTGTTAGACCGGGGACAGGAGGTTCCTATGGC. The encoded protein is CSAVRPGTGGSYG. The complete CDR3 reads CSAVRPGTGGSYGYTF.

Of note for this clone: Read sequence stops 3 residues before the CDR3 end, and the germline J gene provides the missing end. This chain connects TRBV19 to TRBJ1-1; 12 bases map to TRBD1. The CDR3 runs 15 residues. From germline, CDR1 is LNHDA and CDR2 SQIVND (reference sequence). V was pared by 9 bases and J by 7 bases, with 12 bases of the junction left unmatched. The DNA read from the CDR3 is TGTGCCAGCAACCGGGACAGGGGGCTTGTCGTTGAA. This codes for CASNRDRGLVVE. The complete CDR3 sequence is CASNRDRGLVVEAFF.

Details on this clone: The DNA ends 3 residues before the CDR3 does, and the rest of the CDR3 is filled in from the germline J gene. The chain has TRBV19 and TRBJ2-2; a weak D match, TRBD1 (6 bases). The CDR3 runs 16 residues. V lost 5 bases and J lost 1, with 14 bases in between. Germline V gives CDR1 LNHDA, CDR2 SQIVND (reference sequence). The CDR3 DNA, read in part, is TGTGCCAGTAGTGCACAGGGAGCCCTGAACACCGGGGAG. Translated, it gives CASSAQGALNTGE. The entire CDR3 reads CASSAQGALNTGELFF. The full variable domain, its missing parts supplied by reference TRBV19 and TRBJ2-2, is DGGITQSPKYLFRKEGQNVTLSCEQNLNHDAMYWYRQDPGQGLRLIYYSQIVNDFQKGDIAEGYSVSREKKESFPLTVTSAQKNPTAFYLCASSAQGALNTGELFFGEGSRLTVL.

Details on this clone: The sequenced fragment ends 3 residues before the CDR3 boundary, so the rest is inferred from the germline J gene. The chain couples TRBV18 to TRBJ1-2; unclear D gene. Germline V gene sequence: CDR1 KGHSH, CDR2 LQKENI. This CDR3 comprises 14 residues. The covered CDR3 bases are TGTGCCAGCTCATCAAACCTAGCTTCCTACGAC. Translation gives CASSSNLASYD. The whole CDR3 protein reads CASSSNLASYDYTF. Together with reference TRBV18 and TRBJ1-2, the CDR3 gives the full variable domain: NAGVMQNPRHLVRRRGQEARLRCSPMKGHSHVYWYRQLPEEGLKFMVYLQKENIIDESGMPKERFSAEFPKEGPSILRIQQVVRGDSAAYFCASSSNLASYDYTFGSGTRLTVV.

Concerning this clone: The read terminates 3 residues ahead of where the CDR3 ends, so the germline J gene completes it. This chain uses TRBV2 with TRBJ1-2, with D possibly matching TRBD1 (5 bases). Looked up from germline, CDR1 is SNHLY and CDR2 is FYNNEI. There are 12 residues in the CDR3. The sequenced CDR3 bases are TGTGCCAGCGGCAGGGAAGCCTACGAC. It specifies CASGREAYD. The complete CDR3 reads CASGREAYDYTF.

Remarks on this clone: The DNA ends 3 residues before the CDR3 does, and the rest of the CDR3 is filled in from the germline J gene. V usage is TRBV5-4 and J usage is TRBJ1-6; TRBD1 matches at 7 bases. J lost 7 bases, V lost 6 bases, and 7 bases had no gene match. The CDR3 contains 14 residues. From germline, CDR1 is SGHNT and CDR2 YYREEE (reference sequence). CDR3 sequence reads: CASNKDRTNSPLHF. CDR3 DNA (partial): TGTGCCAGCAACAAGGACAGGACAAATTCACCC.

Details on this clone: The read stops 3 residues short of the end of the CDR3; the missing end is completed from the germline J gene. The rearrangement uses TRBV29-1 and TRBJ2-2; perhaps TRBD2 as D (7 bases). Trimming took off 7 bases at V and 1 base at J, with 10 bases between the two ends. The CDR3 contains 13 residues. Germline values: CDR1 SQVTM, CDR2 ANQGSEA. The CDR3 sequence: CSGGGQNTGELFF. The sequenced part of the CDR3 DNA is TGCAGCGGGGGGGGGCAGAACACCGGGGAG.

A word on this clone: The read ends 3 residues before the CDR3 terminus; that terminus is restored from the germline J gene. The V and J genes are TRBV9 and TRBJ2-3; weak D call: TRBD2 (7 bases). Trimming cost V 2 bases and J 2 bases, with 15 bases left between them. This CDR3 comprises 16 residues. The V gene's germline CDR1 is SGDLS and CDR2 YYNGEE. The CDR3 DNA, read in part, is TGTGCCAGCAGCGTCTTGGGGGGGCAGGCCACAGATACG. Protein sequence: CASSVLGGQATDT. The full CDR3 protein reads CASSVLGGQATDTQYF.

Details on this clone: The read terminates 3 residues before the CDR3 end, so the remaining end is supplied by the germline J gene. The J gene is TRBJ1-1, the V gene TRBV2; D remains ambiguous. Trimming removed 10 bases at V and 4 bases at J, with 22 bases between. This CDR3 has 15 residues. Germline lookup yields CDR1 SNHLY and CDR2 FYNNEI. The CDR3 here is CATGKEGSGSTEAFF. The sequenced CDR3 bases are TGTGCCACAGGCAAAGAAGGGTCGGGGAGCACTGAA. The variable domain in full, completed from reference TRBV2 and TRBJ1-1, reads EPEVTQTPSHQVTQMGQEVILRCVPISNHLYFYWYRQILGQKVEFLVSFYNNEISEKSEIFDDQFSVERPDGSNFTLKIRSTKLEDSAMYFCATGKEGSGSTEAFFGQGTRLTVV.

Remarks on this clone: The read is 3 residues too short to cover the CDR3 end, so that end is filled in from the germline J gene. This chain connects TRBV5-1 to TRBJ1-4, with 11 bases fitting TRBD1. Per germline, CDR1 SGHRS and CDR2 YFSETQ. With 3 bases clipped from V and 10 bases from J, the junction kept 8 bases outside the gene matches. The CDR3 loop spans 15 amino acids. The CDR3 protein is CASSWGQGESGKLFF. CDR3 DNA, as far as it was read: TGCGCCAGCAGCTGGGGACAGGGGGAAAGTGGAAAA.

In regard to this clone: The DNA ends 3 residues before the CDR3 does, and the rest of the CDR3 is filled in from the germline J gene. The chain has TRBV7-9 and TRBJ1-2; possibly TRBD1 for D (5 bases). The CDR3 is made up of 14 amino acids. Germline V lookup: CDR1 SEHNR, CDR2 FQNEAQ (reference sequence). The part of the CDR3 DNA that was read is TGTGCCAGCAGCTTGGGGCCAGTTTCAGATACC. Encoded protein: CASSLGPVSDT. The complete CDR3 reads CASSLGPVSDTYTF.

To note about this clone: Read data end 3 residues before the CDR3 end; the end is taken from the germline J gene. The chain has TRBV19 and TRBJ1-2; 7 bases agree with TRBD1. V lost 3 bases to trimming and J lost 3 bases; unmatched junction nucleotides: 10. The germline gives CDR1 LNHDA, CDR2 SQIVND (reference sequence). This CDR3 has 16 residues. CDR3 in amino acids: CASSITGTAADYGYTF. The sequenced part of the CDR3 DNA is TGTGCCAGTAGTATTACCGGGACAGCGGCGGACTATGGC.

On this clone: Sequencing ends 3 residues short of the CDR3 end; the germline J gene provides the rest. This chain links TRBV7-2 with TRBJ2-7; weak D call: TRBD1 (5 bases). The V gene's germline CDR1 is SGHTA and CDR2 FQGNSA. Between the trimmed V and J ends, which lost 0 bases and 2 bases, there was a span of 11 bases. The CDR3 length is 15 residues. The CDR3 bases that were read are TGTGCCAGCAGCTTAGCGCTGGACACTCCCTACGAG. Its translation is CASSLALDTPYE. The CDR3 in its entirety is CASSLALDTPYEQYF.

In the case of this clone: The read finishes 3 residues shy of the CDR3 end, and the germline J gene is used to complete it. The chain recombines TRBV4-1 with TRBJ1-5; 8 bases match TRBD1. CDR1 MGHRA and CDR2 YSYEKL come from the germline V gene. The V and J ends lost 1 base and 4 bases, in that order; junction bases with no gene match: 3. This CDR3 spans 15 amino acids. The CDR3 protein is CASSQAGGRNQPQHF. CDR3 DNA, as far as it was read: TGCGCCAGCAGCCAAGCAGGGGGCAGGAATCAGCCC.

On this clone itself: The CDR3 end falls 3 residues outside the read, so it is completed with the germline J gene. This chain connects TRBV4-2 to TRBJ2-5, with TRBD2 matching over 10 bases. V shed 0 bases and J 4 bases; nucleotides not matched to a gene: 5. CDR3 length: 16 amino acids. Per germline, CDR1 LGHNA and CDR2 YNFKEQ. The CDR3 bases that were read are TGTGCCAGCAGCCAAGATCCAGCGGGAGGGGTAGAGACC. This sequence encodes CASSQDPAGGVET. The full CDR3 protein is CASSQDPAGGVETQYF.

Details on this clone: Read data end 3 residues before the CDR3 end; the end is taken from the germline J gene. The V gene is TRBV6-2 or TRBV6-3, the J gene TRBJ2-7, with D maybe TRBD2 (6 bases). Looked up from germline, CDR1 is MNHEY and CDR2 is SVGEGT. The CDR3 covers 13 residues. Trimming took 4 bases from V and 3 from J, leaving 10 bases between them. This CDR3 reads CASSLGEDYEQYF. CDR3 DNA (partial): TGTGCCAGCAGTTTAGGGGAGGACTACGAG.

CDR3 bases read: TGTGCCATCAGTGACCAGCGGGAGGGCCGGTTGGATACG. Amino acid sequence: CAISDQREGRLDT. The full CDR3 is CAISDQREGRLDTQYF. The chain uses TRBV10-3 and TRBJ2-3; the match to TRBD2 covers 10 bases. The read is 3 residues too short to cover the CDR3 end, so that end is filled in from the germline J gene. Germline V gene sequence: CDR1 ENHRY, CDR2 SYGVKD. J gave up 6 bases and V 3 bases, and 9 bases lay outside the gene matches. CDR3 length: 16 residues.

Remarks on this clone: The CDR3 end falls 3 residues outside the read, so it is completed with the germline J gene. V gene TRBV20-1 combines with J gene TRBJ1-4; D may be TRBD1 (5 bases). The V gene lost 5 bases and the J gene lost 5 bases, with 18 bases spanning the gap. CDR1 DFQATT and CDR2 SNEGSKA come from the germline V gene (reference sequence). The CDR3 is made up of 15 amino acids. CDR3 sequence: CSAPHPPGGNEKLFF. CDR3 bases read: TGCAGTGCTCCTCATCCGCCCGGGGGGAATGAAAAA.

On this clone: The read is 3 residues too short to cover the CDR3 end, so that end is filled in from the germline J gene. The rearrangement uses TRBV5-1 and TRBJ2-7; maybe TRBD1 (5 bases). The CDR3 loop spans 13 amino acids. V dropped 1 base and J dropped 2 bases, with 7 bases sitting between them. The germline CDR1 and CDR2 sequences are SGHRS and YFSETQ. Partial CDR3 DNA: TGCGCCAGCAGCTTGAAAGGGGCCTACGAG. Translating it yields CASSLKGAYE. The full CDR3 sequence reads CASSLKGAYEQYF.